These 17 T cell receptor beta chains originate from one sample sequenced in a study of regulatory T cells in long-lasting Graves disease. HTBI primers from iRepertoire and Arm-PCR of CDR3 regions yielded the TCR beta libraries. Via MiXCR, TCRdb re-called the multiplex PCR reads, giving one row per CDR3 protein. The table lists approximately 480,000 distinct CDR3 sequences, 15% to 20% of them singletons. Sample time point: newly diagnosed GD, antithyroid drugs for less than 3 months. With RNA extracted from PBMCs as input, the TCR library was made. The data were also submitted as part of a second study, on T cells in Graves' hyperthyroidism and ophthalmopathy.

The sample here was peripheral blood mononuclear cells (PBMCs), taken at new diagnosis, from a patient treated with antithyroid drugs. These receptors all come from a man in his forties with Graves disease.

This clonotype has more than one count but fewer than ten. V is TRBV19 and J is TRBJ2-7; weak D call: TRBD2 (7 bases). Germline V gene lookup returns CDR1 LNHDA and CDR2 SQIVND (reference sequence). There are 17 residues in the CDR3. Between the trimmed V and J ends, which lost 9 bases and 6 bases, there was a span of 30 bases. The chain's CDR3 is CASISGGRRGVSCEQYF. CDR3 DNA sequence: TGTGCCAGCATTTCCGGGGGGCGACGGGGTGTATCTTGCGAGCAGTACTTC.

This sequence joins TRBV4-1 and TRBJ1-1; D is ambiguous. Germline CDR1 and CDR2: MGHRA and YSYEKL. V lost 3 bases to trimming and J lost 4 bases, with 15 bases between them. The CDR3 contains 15 residues. The CDR3 loop reads CASSQLSLSGTEAFF. CDR3 in DNA: TGCGCCAGCAGCCAGCTGTCTCTTTCGGGCACTGAAGCTTTCTTT.

This clonotype was counted ten times or more. Here the CDR3 reads CASSFRTSGRGVEQFF. The CDR3 nucleotides are TGTGCCAGCAGCTTCAGGACTAGCGGGAGGGGGGTGGAGCAGTTCTTC. The chain couples TRBV5-4 to TRBJ2-1; TRBD2 agrees at 15 bases. Losses at the gene ends were 2 bases for V and 10 bases for J; bases not matched to a gene: 7. The CDR3 spans 16 residues. Germline lookup yields CDR1 SGHNT and CDR2 YYREEE (reference sequence). Full variable domain (missing parts from reference TRBV5-4 and TRBJ2-1): ETGVTQSPTHLIKTRGQQVTLRCSSQSGHNTVSWYQQALGQGPQFIFQYYREEENGRGNFPPRFSGLQFPNYSSELNVNALELDDSALYLCASSFRTSGRGVEQFFGPGTRLTVL.

This clonotype was detected ten times or more. The chain employs TRBV5-1 and TRBJ2-7, with D hard to call. The V gene's germline CDR1 is SGHRS and CDR2 YFSETQ. The CDR3 runs 13 residues. Trimming shortened V by 2 bases and J by 5 bases, and 11 bases separated the two germline ends. For the CDR3, the DNA is TGCGCCAGCAGCTTCGGGTCGCCAAACGAGCAGTACTTC. Translated, it gives CASSFGSPNEQYF. The full variable domain, rest sourced from reference TRBV5-1 and TRBJ2-7, is KAGVTQTPRYLIKTRGQQVTLSCSPISGHRSVSWYQQTPGQGLQFLFEYFSETQRNKGNFPGRFSGRQFSNSRSEMNVSTLELGDSALYLCASSFGSPNEQYFGPGTRLTVT.

This clonotype has more than one count but fewer than ten. CDR3 amino acids: CASSGDNSGNTIYF. The CDR3 nucleotides are TGTGCCAGCAGCGGGGACAACTCTGGAAACACCATATATTTT. The gene calls are TRBV6-1 and TRBJ1-3; D may be TRBD1 (6 bases). Germline assignment: CDR1 MNHNS and CDR2 SASEGT. Trimming took 6 bases from V and 0 from J, leaving 9 bases between them. There are 14 residues in the CDR3.

This clonotype was recorded at least ten times. This chain connects TRBV20-1 to TRBJ2-7; 14 bases fit TRBD2. Unmatched junction bases numbered 17, after V lost 0 bases and J lost 7 bases. This CDR3 contains 19 residues. Looked up from germline, CDR1 is DFQATT and CDR2 is SNEGSKA (reference sequence). The CDR3 sequence is CSAREFGTSGSAALGEQYF. Written as DNA, the CDR3 is TGCAGTGCTAGAGAGTTCGGGACTAGCGGGAGCGCAGCCTTGGGGGAGCAGTACTTC.

This clonotype was counted at least ten times. The V call is TRBV7-6, the J call TRBJ2-2; 10 nucleotides match TRBD2. CDR3 length: 14 amino acids. Germline-derived CDR1 and CDR2 are SGHVS and FNYEAQ. Germline trimming cut 3 bases from V and 6 bases from J; bases unmatched to any gene: 1. CDR3 sequence reads: CASSFGTSAGELFF. The CDR3 nucleotides are TGTGCCAGCAGCTTCGGGACTAGCGCCGGGGAGCTGTTTTTT.

The rearrangement links TRBV6-1 to TRBJ1-1; 11 bases map to TRBD1. The CDR3 is 14 residues long. With 6 bases clipped from V and 4 bases from J, the junction kept 4 bases outside the gene matches. Germline loops: CDR1 MNHNS, CDR2 SASEGT. The CDR3 nucleotides are TGTGCCAGCAGGGGCGGGACAGGGGGCACTGAAGCTTTCTTT. This codes for CASRGGTGGTEAFF.

This clonotype has ten or more counts. The chain couples TRBV11-2 to TRBJ2-1, with 10 positions matching TRBD2. The germline V gene has CDR1 SGHAT and CDR2 FQNNGV. V gave up 6 bases and J gave up 8 bases; unmatched junction bases: 7. The CDR3 sequence is 14 residues long. CDR3 DNA: TGTGCCAGCAGTCTCAGCGGGAGGGCCGATGAGCAGTTCTTC. Its translation is CASSLSGRADEQFF.

A word on this clonotype: A much larger clone lies one base from this, so it may be a read error. The rearrangement uses TRBV20-1 and TRBJ2-5, with D unresolved. Germline V gene data show CDR1 as DFQATT and CDR2 as SNEGSKA (reference sequence). The CDR3 loop spans 14 amino acids. The CDR3 here is CSARDTLLQEIQYF. The CDR3, as DNA: TGCAGTGCTAGAGATACCCTGCTACAAGAGATCCAGTACTTC.

As for this clonotype: Just one base apart from a much larger clone, this may be a read error. The chain links TRBV20-1 to TRBJ2-1; the match to TRBD2 covers 8 bases. The J call is in doubt because the DNA end fits TRBJ2-7 better. This CDR3 has 14 amino acids. Germline-derived CDR1 and CDR2 are DFQATT and SNEGSKA (reference sequence). CDR3 bases: TGCAGTGCTAGCGCGGGAGGAAACCGCTATGAGCAGTACTTC. It translates to CSASAGGNRYEQYF.

Many counts were recorded for this clonotype. The chain carries TRBV3-1 and TRBJ2-2; D not resolved. The CDR3 runs 14 residues. V was trimmed by 4 bases and J by 3 bases, leaving 9 bases between them. Per germline, CDR1 LGHDT and CDR2 YNNKEL (reference sequence). CDR3 protein: CASSLYSDTGELFF. CDR3 DNA sequence: TGTGCCAGCAGCCTATACAGTGACACCGGGGAGCTGTTTTTT. Using reference TRBV3-1 and TRBJ2-2 for the parts outside the CDR3, the full variable domain is DTAVSQTPKYLVTQMGNDKSIKCEQNLGHDTMYWYKQDSKKFLKIMFSYNNKELIINETVPNRFSPKSPDKAHLNLHINSLELGDSAVYFCASSLYSDTGELFFGEGSRLTVL.

In its sample, this clonotype was seen many times. V usage is TRBV7-9 and J usage is TRBJ2-2, with 10 bases matching TRBD2. The CDR3 runs 18 residues. The J segment lost 0 bases and the V segment lost 5 bases, leaving 9 bases of the junction unmatched. CDR1 is SEHNR and CDR2 is FQNEAQ in the germline V gene (reference sequence). The CDR3 DNA is TGTGCCAGCAGCCAAAACTTACTAGCGGGGTCGAACACCGGGGAGCTGTTTTTT. This gives the protein CASSQNLLAGSNTGELFF.

This clonotype was recorded many times. The chain is built from TRBV6-1 and TRBJ2-7; possible D gene TRBD1, 5 bases. CDR3 size: 15 residues. The V gene's germline CDR1 is MNHNS and CDR2 SASEGT. The V end lost 10 bases, the J end lost 0 bases, and 19 bases lay between the germline ends. CDR3 bases: TGTGCCATTCCGTTCCTCGACAGAAGCTCCTACGAGCAGTACTTC. Residues: CAIPFLDRSSYEQYF.

The sample holds many counts of this clonotype. The V and J genes are TRBV20-1 and TRBJ2-3, with 8 bases that match TRBD2. The CDR3 has 14 amino acids. The V and J ends lost 6 bases and 5 bases, in that order; junction bases with no gene match: 10. Germline V gene data show CDR1 as DFQATT and CDR2 as SNEGSKA (reference sequence). Written as DNA, the CDR3 is TGCAGTGCCCATAGCGGGATCGAGGGAGATACGCAGTATTTT. It yields the protein CSAHSGIEGDTQYF.

The sample holds a few counts of this clonotype. The chain uses TRBV13 and TRBJ2-1; D might be TRBD2 (6 bases). Trimming pared 7 bases from V and 4 bases from J, leaving 11 bases between. CDR1 and CDR2 from the germline V gene are PRHDT and FYEKMQ (reference sequence). There are 13 residues in the CDR3. The CDR3 region has the DNA TGTGCCAGCACCCTAGGGACTTACAATGAGCAGTTCTTC. Residues: CASTLGTYNEQFF.

There are many counts of this clonotype. The V call is TRBV30, the J call TRBJ1-2, with 10 bases identical to TRBD1. Trimming cost V 8 bases and J 7 bases; bases outside gene matches: 13. This CDR3 has 14 residues. The germline V gene encodes CDR1 GTSNPN and CDR2 SVGIG (reference sequence). CDR3 region: CARQLRDRGIGYTF. As DNA, the CDR3 is TGTGCCCGCCAACTTCGGGACAGGGGAATTGGCTACACCTTC.